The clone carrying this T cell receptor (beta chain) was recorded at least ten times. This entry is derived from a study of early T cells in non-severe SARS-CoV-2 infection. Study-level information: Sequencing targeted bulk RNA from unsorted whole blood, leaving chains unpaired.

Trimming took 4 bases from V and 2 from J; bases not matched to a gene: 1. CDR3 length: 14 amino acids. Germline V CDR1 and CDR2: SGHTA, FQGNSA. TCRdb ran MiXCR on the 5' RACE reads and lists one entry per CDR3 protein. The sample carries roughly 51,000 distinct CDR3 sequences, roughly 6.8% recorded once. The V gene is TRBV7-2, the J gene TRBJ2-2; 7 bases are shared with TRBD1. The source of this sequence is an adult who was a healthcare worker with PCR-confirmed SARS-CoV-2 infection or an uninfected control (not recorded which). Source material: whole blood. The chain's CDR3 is CASSWDRNTGELFF. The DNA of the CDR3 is TGTGCCAGCAGCTGGGACAGAAACACCGGGGAGCTGTTTTTT.